These 29 T cell receptor beta chains originate from one sample sequenced in a study of T-cell memory formation after mild COVID-19. MiXCR, applied by TCRdb to the 5' RACE reads, yields one record per CDR3 protein. This table holds under 450,000 distinct CDR3 sequences, about 15% found once. Sequenced material: PBMCs or a T cell subset sorted from them (not recorded which). The receptors originated from a young man who had mild COVID-19 (a few samples of this study predate the infection). Cell type and time point are not known.

V and J are TRBV20-1 and TRBJ1-4; D may be TRBD1 (6 bases). Germline V gene lookup returns CDR1 DFQATT and CDR2 SNEGSKA (reference sequence). This CDR3 comprises 15 residues. V was pared by 6 bases and J by 0 bases, with 14 bases between. This chain's CDR3 is CSATGPPATNEKLFF. The CDR3 DNA reads as TGCAGTGCAACAGGGCCGCCGGCAACTAATGAAAAACTGTTTTTT.

The chain carries TRBV5-1 and TRBJ1-1; weak D call: TRBD1 (5 bases). Germline loops: CDR1 SGHRS, CDR2 YFSETQ. The CDR3 consists of 15 residues. V lost 2 bases, J lost 1 base, and 12 bases lay in between. This CDR3 is CASSLDGHSNTEAFF. The CDR3 DNA is TGCGCCAGCAGCTTAGACGGACATTCGAACACTGAAGCTTTCTTT.

The CDR3 loop is CAWSVLTRAGETQYF. CDR3 coding DNA: TGTGCCTGGAGTGTACTGACCCGGGCGGGAGAGACCCAGTACTTC. The rearrangement links TRBV30 to TRBJ2-5; perhaps TRBD2 as D (5 bases). The germline CDR1 and CDR2 sequences are GTSNPN and SVGIG (reference sequence). This CDR3 is 15 amino acids long. The ends were cut back, 0 bases at V and 4 bases at J, with 15 bases in the middle.

The chain combines TRBV12-3 or TRBV12-4 with TRBJ2-5; D might be TRBD2 (6 bases). CDR3 size: 14 residues. Trimming took off 4 bases at V and 0 bases at J, with 9 bases between the two ends. The CDR3, as DNA: TGTGCCAGCAGTTCCGCGGGATACCAAGAGACCCAGTACTTC. Protein: CASSSAGYQETQYF.

This clonotype was observed a handful of times. The V call is TRBV6-2 or TRBV6-3, the J call TRBJ2-4; D is unresolved. From germline, CDR1 is MNHEY and CDR2 SVGEGT. V was shortened by 10 bases and J by 0 bases, with 13 bases between the two germline ends. This CDR3 region has 14 residues. This CDR3 is CATSMDSAKNIQYF. CDR3 in DNA: TGTGCCACCAGCATGGATTCAGCCAAAAACATTCAGTACTTC.

This clonotype was found a few times. This CDR3 is CASSPERGWEAEAFF. The DNA for the CDR3 is TGTGCCAGCTCACCCGAGCGGGGGTGGGAGGCTGAAGCTTTCTTT. The V gene is TRBV18, the J gene TRBJ1-1, with D maybe TRBD1 (5 bases). With 3 bases removed from V and 6 bases from J, the gap between germline ends came to 17 bases. Germline CDR1 is KGHSH and CDR2 is LQKENI. The CDR3 extends over 15 amino acids.

The chain couples TRBV6-6 to TRBJ2-7, with D unresolved. In germline, CDR1 is MNHNY, CDR2 SVGAGI (reference sequence). The V gene lost 2 bases and the J gene lost 3 bases, with 17 bases spanning the gap. This CDR3 has 16 residues. This chain's CDR3 is CASSYRSATLHYEQYV. CDR3 sequence (DNA): TGTGCCAGCAGTTACCGAAGCGCAACCCTTCACTACGAGCAGTACGTC.

V is TRBV7-3 and J is TRBJ2-3; a weak D match, TRBD1 (5 bases). The CDR3 is 14 amino acids. CDR1 is SGHTA and CDR2 is FQGTGA in the germline V gene. The germline V and J ends were trimmed by 0 bases and 4 bases, with 8 bases remaining between them. CDR3 DNA sequence: TGTGCCAGCAGCTTAACTGCAGGGTCAGATACGCAGTATTTT. Translated, it gives CASSLTAGSDTQYF.

In this sample, this clonotype turned up many times. V is TRBV12-3 or TRBV12-4 and J is TRBJ2-2, with D perhaps TRBD1 (6 bases). V was clipped by 9 bases and J by 6 bases, with 14 bases between them. This CDR3 region has 13 residues. The CDR3 is CASNPGVSGELFF. The CDR3 DNA follows: TGTGCCAGTAACCCAGGGGTCTCCGGGGAGCTGTTTTTT.

This clonotype has ten or more counts. The chain uses TRBV7-3 and TRBJ2-1; D might be TRBD2 (6 bases). The CDR3 extends over 15 amino acids. Deletions cut 5 bases from V and 8 bases from J, with 19 bases between. Germline CDR1 and CDR2: SGHTA and FQGTGA. CDR3 loop: CASSPSRDSIDEQFF. CDR3 DNA sequence: TGTGCCAGCAGCCCTAGCCGGGACTCAATCGATGAGCAGTTCTTC.

This clonotype has just a few counts. The chain couples TRBV3-1 to TRBJ1-5; tentatively, D is TRBD1 (5 bases). The CDR3 totals 15 residues. The germline V gene has CDR1 LGHDT and CDR2 YNNKEL (reference sequence). Trimming left V 0 bases short and J 4 bases short, with 10 bases between. CDR3 sequence reads: CASSQEPTVNQPQHF. The CDR3 nucleotides read TGTGCCAGCAGCCAAGAGCCGACAGTAAATCAGCCCCAGCATTTT.

This clonotype was counted only a few times. The V and J genes are TRBV12-3 or TRBV12-4 and TRBJ2-2, with no clear D. The CDR3 is 14 amino acids. V was shortened by 4 bases and J by 4 bases, with 10 bases between the two germline ends. DNA for the CDR3: TGTGCCAGCAGTTCCGGCACCGGCACCGGGGAGCTGTTTTTT. It encodes CASSSGTGTGELFF.

The genes are TRBV7-6 and TRBJ1-1, with unresolved D. The CDR3 contains 17 residues. Germline-derived CDR1 and CDR2 are SGHVS and FNYEAQ. Trimming pared 3 bases from V and 1 base from J, leaving 18 bases between. As DNA, the CDR3 is TGTGCCAGCAGCTTTTCCGCGGCGGAACATCCGAACACTGAAGCTTTCTTT. Amino acid sequence: CASSFSAAEHPNTEAFF.

The V and J genes are TRBV20-1 and TRBJ2-7, with unresolved D. With 3 bases removed from V and 1 base from J, the gap between germline ends came to 7 bases. The CDR3 contains 12 residues. The germline gives CDR1 DFQATT, CDR2 SNEGSKA (reference sequence). The DNA of the CDR3 is TGCAGTGCTAGCATCAGTTCCTACGAGCAGTACTTC. It specifies CSASISSYEQYF.

This clonotype was recorded a few times. The chain links TRBV7-3 to TRBJ2-1, with D perhaps TRBD2 (6 bases). The ends were cut back, 4 bases at V and 0 bases at J, with 13 bases in the middle. The CDR3 is made up of 16 amino acids. Germline values: CDR1 SGHTA, CDR2 FQGTGA. CDR3 sequence (DNA): TGTGCCAGCAGCTCCGGGGACTCCAGCTCCTACAATGAGCAGTTCTTC. Protein sequence: CASSSGDSSSYNEQFF.

This clonotype has more than one count but fewer than ten. The chain carries TRBV6-5 and TRBJ2-2, with TRBD2 matching over 8 bases. V lost 2 bases to trimming and J lost 1 base; unmatched junction nucleotides: 3. The CDR3 totals 16 residues. Looked up from germline, CDR1 is MNHEY and CDR2 is SVGAGI. The CDR3 coding sequence is TGTGCCAGCAGTTACGGACTAGCAGTGAACACCGGGGAGCTGTTTTTT. Translating it yields CASSYGLAVNTGELFF.

This clonotype has ten or more counts. This chain uses TRBV7-9 with TRBJ2-3; 9 bases fit TRBD1. The CDR3 length is 14 residues. The ends lost 4 bases at V and 1 base at J; junction bases unmatched: 0. Looked up from germline, CDR1 is SEHNR and CDR2 is FQNEAQ (reference sequence). The CDR3 loop reads CASSWTGGTDTQYF. The CDR3 nucleotides are TGTGCCAGCAGCTGGACAGGGGGCACAGATACGCAGTATTTT.

There are many counts of this clonotype. This chain joins TRBV12-5 and TRBJ2-1; 11 bases are a match to TRBD2. The V gene end was trimmed by 7 bases and the J gene end by 5 bases; junction bases not matched to a gene: 7. Germline CDR1 reads LGHNT; CDR2 reads FRNRAP. CDR3 length: 15 residues. The CDR3 loop is CASVAGTSGNNEQFF. The CDR3 nucleotides are TGTGCTAGTGTTGCTGGGACTAGCGGAAACAATGAGCAGTTCTTC.

V usage is TRBV2 and J usage is TRBJ2-7; TRBD2 matches at 12 bases. V shed 5 bases, J shed 4 bases, and the junction held 3 bases outside the gene matches. CDR1 and CDR2 from the germline V gene are SNHLY and FYNNEI. The CDR3 has 14 amino acids. CDR3 nucleotide sequence: TGTGCCAGCAGTTGGACTAGCGGGGATTACGAGCAGTACTTC. It codes for CASSWTSGDYEQYF.

CDR3 sequence reads: CATSDTAGGTGETQYF. The CDR3 DNA is TGTGCCACCAGTGATACAGCGGGGGGGACAGGCGAGACCCAGTACTTC. This chain links TRBV24-1 with TRBJ2-5, with 10 bases aligning to TRBD2. The germline V gene has CDR1 KGHDR and CDR2 SFDVKD. The trim removed 3 bases at V and 5 bases at J, leaving 8 bases unmatched. CDR3 length equals 16 residues.

The chain links TRBV18 to TRBJ2-3; maybe TRBD2 (6 bases). Germline V gene data show CDR1 as KGHSH and CDR2 as LQKENI. The CDR3 loop spans 17 amino acids. The V end lost 3 bases, the J end lost 2 bases, and 18 bases lay between the germline ends. CDR3 in DNA: TGTGCCAGCTCACCGCTCCCTGTGGGGGGTGACACAGATACGCAGTATTTT. Its protein is CASSPLPVGGDTDTQYF.

The gene calls are TRBV4-3 and TRBJ1-5; D unclear. The CDR3 spans 13 residues. Germline V gene lookup returns CDR1 LGHNA and CDR2 YSLEER. The V end lost 3 bases, the J end lost 5 bases, and 8 bases lay between the germline ends. CDR3 loop: CASSQELYQPQHF. As DNA, the CDR3 is TGCGCCAGCAGCCAGGAACTCTATCAGCCCCAGCATTTT.

This rearrangement joins TRBV5-1 to TRBJ2-6, with 7 positions matching TRBD1. Germline lookup yields CDR1 SGHRS and CDR2 YFSETQ. The CDR3 sequence is 16 residues long. V lost 2 bases, J lost 4 bases, and 6 bases stayed unmatched. Here the CDR3 reads CASSFTGVAGANVLTF. In DNA form, the CDR3 reads TGCGCCAGCAGCTTTACAGGGGTAGCAGGGGCCAACGTCCTGACTTTC. The whole variable domain, filled in from reference TRBV5-1 and TRBJ2-6, reads KAGVTQTPRYLIKTRGQQVTLSCSPISGHRSVSWYQQTPGQGLQFLFEYFSETQRNKGNFPGRFSGRQFSNSRSEMNVSTLELGDSALYLCASSFTGVAGANVLTFGAGSRLTVL.

This clonotype showed up just a few times. This chain joins TRBV12-3 or TRBV12-4 and TRBJ2-5; possibly TRBD1 for D (5 bases). The CDR3 contains 14 residues. The V end was cut by 3 bases, the J end by 5 bases, with 13 bases between. CDR3 in DNA: TGTGCCAGCAGTTTGTTTCAGGGTCGGGAGACCCAGTACTTC. This gives the protein CASSLFQGRETQYF.

This clonotype was picked up a small number of times. V and J are TRBV12-3 or TRBV12-4 and TRBJ2-2; TRBD2 matches at 8 bases. Trimming cost V 3 bases and J 6 bases; bases outside gene matches: 6. The CDR3 extends over 15 amino acids. The CDR3 DNA reads as TGTGCCAGCAGTTTCTTCGGGGGGGCCGCCGGGGAGCTGTTTTTT. Translating it yields CASSFFGGAAGELFF.

This clonotype was counted a few times. The chain links TRBV4-1 to TRBJ1-5, with D possibly matching TRBD1 (5 bases). V was trimmed by 1 base and J by 7 bases, leaving 11 bases between them. The CDR3 loop spans 14 amino acids. From germline, CDR1 is MGHRA and CDR2 YSYEKL. Here the CDR3 reads CASSQGQIQQPQHF. In nucleotides, the CDR3 is TGCGCCAGCAGCCAAGGACAGATTCAACAGCCCCAGCATTTT.

This clonotype was observed many times. V is TRBV7-2 and J is TRBJ2-3; 7 bases are a match to TRBD2. After removal of 7 bases from V and 3 bases from J, the junction contained 7 bases not matched to a gene. The CDR3 totals 14 residues. Germline lookup yields CDR1 SGHTA and CDR2 FQGNSA. DNA of the CDR3: TGTGCCAGCATCAGGACTAGTTCTACAGATACGCAGTATTTT. It yields the protein CASIRTSSTDTQYF.

This clonotype was picked up a small number of times. The DNA for the CDR3 is TGTGCCAGCAGTCAGCCGTCAGATACGCAGTATTTT. This translates into CASSQPSDTQYF. The V call is TRBV11-2, the J call TRBJ2-3; D remains unclear. V lost 6 bases to trimming and J lost 4 bases, with 8 bases between them. Germline CDR1 and CDR2: SGHAT and FQNNGV. The CDR3 has 12 amino acids.

This sequence joins TRBV6-2 or TRBV6-3 and TRBJ2-7; D is ambiguous. V lost 6 bases and J lost 2, with 11 bases in between. The CDR3 is made up of 13 amino acids. Germline-derived CDR1 and CDR2 are MNHEY and SVGEGT. CDR3: CASRPDGPYEQYF. The DNA of the CDR3 is TGTGCCAGCAGACCGGACGGTCCCTACGAGCAGTACTTC.